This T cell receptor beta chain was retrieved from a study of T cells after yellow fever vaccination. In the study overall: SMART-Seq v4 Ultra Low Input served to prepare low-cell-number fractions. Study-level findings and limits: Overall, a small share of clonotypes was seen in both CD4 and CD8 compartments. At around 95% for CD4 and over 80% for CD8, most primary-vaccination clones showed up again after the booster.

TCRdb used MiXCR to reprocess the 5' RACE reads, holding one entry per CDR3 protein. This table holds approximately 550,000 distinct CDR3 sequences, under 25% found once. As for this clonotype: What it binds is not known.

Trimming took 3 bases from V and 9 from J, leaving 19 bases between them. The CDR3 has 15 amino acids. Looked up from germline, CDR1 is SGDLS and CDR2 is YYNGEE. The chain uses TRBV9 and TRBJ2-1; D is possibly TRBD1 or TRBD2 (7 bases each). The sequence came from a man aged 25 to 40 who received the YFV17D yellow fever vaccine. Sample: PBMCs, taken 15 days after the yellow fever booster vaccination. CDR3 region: CASSDPLGRGPEQFF. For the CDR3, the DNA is TGTGCCAGCAGCGATCCCCTTGGGAGGGGGCCTGAGCAGTTCTTC.